The subject of this entry is one T cell receptor beta chain. Its target is not known. Germline V lookup: CDR1 SEHNR, CDR2 FQNEAQ (reference sequence). This CDR3 is built from 16 residues. V was cut by 3 bases and J by 3 bases, with 14 bases left in between. These data originate in a study of T cell responses to AZD1222 COVID-19 vaccine. Assay: immunoSEQ multiplex PCR; the TCRdb copy retains only in-frame clones and omits some. The table has approximately 140,000 clones, over 85% seen once. Study conclusions and caveats: At 160-218 and 743-854, vaccine-associated CD4 TCRs were dominant, and they spanned spike.

The source is an adult in good health. Sample: peripheral blood, taken on day 0 of MenACWY control vaccination. The chain recombines TRBV7-9 with TRBJ1-4; D gene unclear. CDR3 bases: TGTGCCAGCAGCTTTGGGGTTACCCTGGCTAATGAAAAACTGTTTTTT. This encodes CASSFGVTLANEKLFF.